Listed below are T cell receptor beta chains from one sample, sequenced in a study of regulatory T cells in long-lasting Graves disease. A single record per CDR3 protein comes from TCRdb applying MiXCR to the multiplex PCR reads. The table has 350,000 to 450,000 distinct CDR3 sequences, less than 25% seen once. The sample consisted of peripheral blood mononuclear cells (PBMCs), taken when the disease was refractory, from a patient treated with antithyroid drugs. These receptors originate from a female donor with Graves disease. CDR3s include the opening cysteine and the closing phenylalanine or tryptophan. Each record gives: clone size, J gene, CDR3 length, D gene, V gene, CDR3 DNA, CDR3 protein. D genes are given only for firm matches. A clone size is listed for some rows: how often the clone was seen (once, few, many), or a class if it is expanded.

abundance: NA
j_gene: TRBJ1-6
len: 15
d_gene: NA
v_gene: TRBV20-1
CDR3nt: TGCAGTGCTAGAGATCCCGGGGAACTGAATTCACCCCTCCACTTT
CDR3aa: CSARDPGELNSPLHF

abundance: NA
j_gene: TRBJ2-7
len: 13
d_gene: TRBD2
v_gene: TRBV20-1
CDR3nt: TGCAGTGCCTTAGCGGGAGTAGTTGGCGAGCAGTACTTC
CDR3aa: CSALAGVVGEQYF

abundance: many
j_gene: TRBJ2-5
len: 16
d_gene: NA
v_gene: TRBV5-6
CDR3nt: TGTGCCAGCAGCTCCGTGGCAGGGGCGTGGGAGGAGACCCAGTACTTC
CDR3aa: CASSSVAGAWEETQYF

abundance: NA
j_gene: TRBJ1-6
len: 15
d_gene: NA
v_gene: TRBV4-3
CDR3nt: TGCGCCAGCAGCCAAGAGATGAGGGACAATTCACCCCTCCACTTT
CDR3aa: CASSQEMRDNSPLHF

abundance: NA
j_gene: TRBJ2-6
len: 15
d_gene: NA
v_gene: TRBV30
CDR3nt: TGTGCCTGGAGTTTAGGACAGTCTGGGGCCAACGTCCTGACTTTC
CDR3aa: CAWSLGQSGANVLTF

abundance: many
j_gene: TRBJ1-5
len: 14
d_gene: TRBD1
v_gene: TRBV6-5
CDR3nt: TGTGCCAGCAGTTTCCTCAGGGGGTATCAGCCCCAGCATTTT
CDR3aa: CASSFLRGYQPQHF

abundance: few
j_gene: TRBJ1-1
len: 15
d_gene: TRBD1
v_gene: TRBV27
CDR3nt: TGTGCCAGCAGTCTCCTCGGGACAGGATCCACTGAAGCTTTCTTT
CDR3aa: CASSLLGTGSTEAFF

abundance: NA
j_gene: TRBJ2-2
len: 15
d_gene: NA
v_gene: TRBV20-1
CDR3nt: TGCAGTGCTAGAGGGGGGTATCCGAACACCGGGGAGCTGTTTTTT
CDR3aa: CSARGGYPNTGELFF

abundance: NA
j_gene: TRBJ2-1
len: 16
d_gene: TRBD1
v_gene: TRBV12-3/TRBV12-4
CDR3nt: TGTGCCAGCAGTTTATATCGGACAGGGTCCTACAATGAGCAGTTCTTC
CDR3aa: CASSLYRTGSYNEQFF

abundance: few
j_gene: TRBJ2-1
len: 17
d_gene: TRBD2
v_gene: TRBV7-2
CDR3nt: TGTGCCAGCAGTTTGCAGTTATATCCTAGCGGGAATGAAGAGCAGTTCTTC
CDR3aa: CASSLQLYPSGNEEQFF

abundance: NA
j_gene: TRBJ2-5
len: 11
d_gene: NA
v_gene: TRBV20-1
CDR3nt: TGCAGTGCCGGGCCAGTGGAGACCCAGTACTTC
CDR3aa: CSAGPVETQYF

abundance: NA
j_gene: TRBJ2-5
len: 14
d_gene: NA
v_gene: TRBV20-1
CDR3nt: TGCAGTGCTAGAAGTTTTTCAGGGCAAGAGACCCAGTACTTC
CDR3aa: CSARSFSGQETQYF

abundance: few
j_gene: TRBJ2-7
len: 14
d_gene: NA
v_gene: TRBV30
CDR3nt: TGTGCCTGCCGGGGGGCAGGGACGAGGGCCGAGCAGTACTTC
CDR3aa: CACRGAGTRAEQYF

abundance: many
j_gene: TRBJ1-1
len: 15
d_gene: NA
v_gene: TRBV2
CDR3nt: TGTGCCAGCAGTGAATTAGGAGGCAGTAACACTGAAGCTTTCTTT
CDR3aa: CASSELGGSNTEAFF

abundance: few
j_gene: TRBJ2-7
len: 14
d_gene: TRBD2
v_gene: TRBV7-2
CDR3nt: TGTGCCAGCAGCTTAGAGACTAGCTTCTACGAGCAGTACTTC
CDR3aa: CASSLETSFYEQYF

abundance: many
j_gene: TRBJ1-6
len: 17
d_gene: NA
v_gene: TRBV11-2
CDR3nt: TGTGCCAGCAGCTTGTTCTTGTACCGGAGGGATAATTCACCCCTCCACTTT
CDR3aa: CASSLFLYRRDNSPLHF

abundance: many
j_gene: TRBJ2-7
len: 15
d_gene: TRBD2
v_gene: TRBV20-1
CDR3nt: TGCAGTGGCATAGGACTAGCGGGAGGGAGCCACGAGCAGTACTTC
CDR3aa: CSGIGLAGGSHEQYF

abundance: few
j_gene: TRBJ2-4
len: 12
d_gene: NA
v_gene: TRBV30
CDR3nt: TGTGCCTGGCATAGACAGCCTGGCATTCAGTACTTC
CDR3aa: CAWHRQPGIQYF

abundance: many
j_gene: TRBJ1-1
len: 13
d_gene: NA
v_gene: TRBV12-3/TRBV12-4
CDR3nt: TGTGCCAGCAGTTTAGGTTACCTTACTGAAGCTTTCTTT
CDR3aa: CASSLGYLTEAFF

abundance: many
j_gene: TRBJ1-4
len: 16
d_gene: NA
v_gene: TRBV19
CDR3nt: TGTGCCAGTAGTATAGGTGTTGTCGCGGGCGGTGAAAAACTGTTTTTT
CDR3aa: CASSIGVVAGGEKLFF

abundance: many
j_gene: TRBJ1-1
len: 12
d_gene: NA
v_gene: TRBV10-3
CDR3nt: TGTGCCAGCAGACAGGAGAACACTGAAGCTTTCTTT
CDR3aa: CASRQENTEAFF

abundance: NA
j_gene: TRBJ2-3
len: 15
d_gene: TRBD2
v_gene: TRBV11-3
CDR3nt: TGTGCCAGCAGTCGACTAGCGGGAGCGGGAGATACGCAGTATTTT
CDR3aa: CASSRLAGAGDTQYF

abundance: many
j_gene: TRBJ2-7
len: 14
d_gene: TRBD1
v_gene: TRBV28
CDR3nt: TGTGCCAGCAGTTTTCCCGGGACAGTCCACGAGCAGTACTTC
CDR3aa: CASSFPGTVHEQYF